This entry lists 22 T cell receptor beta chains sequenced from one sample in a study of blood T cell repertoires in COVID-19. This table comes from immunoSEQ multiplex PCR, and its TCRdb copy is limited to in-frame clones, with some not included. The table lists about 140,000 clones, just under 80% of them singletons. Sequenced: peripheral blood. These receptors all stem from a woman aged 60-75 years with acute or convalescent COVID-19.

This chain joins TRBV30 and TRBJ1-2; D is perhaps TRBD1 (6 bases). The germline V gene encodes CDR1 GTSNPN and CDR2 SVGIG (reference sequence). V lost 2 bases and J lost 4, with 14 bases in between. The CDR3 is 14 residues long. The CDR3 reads CAWSSGAGGYGYTF. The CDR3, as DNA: TGTGCCTGGAGTTCAGGGGCAGGCGGCTATGGCTACACCTTC.

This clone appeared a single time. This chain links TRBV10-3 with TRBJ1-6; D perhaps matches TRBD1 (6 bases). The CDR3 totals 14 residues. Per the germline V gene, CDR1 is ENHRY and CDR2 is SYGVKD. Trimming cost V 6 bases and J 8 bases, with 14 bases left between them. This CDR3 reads CAISLQGIDSPLHF. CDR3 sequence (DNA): TGTGCCATCAGCTTACAGGGAATTGATTCACCCCTCCACTTT.

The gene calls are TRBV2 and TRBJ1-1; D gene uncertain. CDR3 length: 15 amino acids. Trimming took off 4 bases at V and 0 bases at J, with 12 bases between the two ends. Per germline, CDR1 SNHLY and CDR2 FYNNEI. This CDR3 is CASSGLVLMNTEAFF. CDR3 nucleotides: TGTGCCAGCAGTGGGCTAGTGCTCATGAACACTGAAGCTTTCTTT. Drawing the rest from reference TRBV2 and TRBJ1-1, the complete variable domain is EPEVTQTPSHQVTQMGQEVILRCVPISNHLYFYWYRQILGQKVEFLVSFYNNEISEKSEIFDDQFSVERPDGSNFTLKIRSTKLEDSAMYFCASSGLVLMNTEAFFGQGTRLTVV.

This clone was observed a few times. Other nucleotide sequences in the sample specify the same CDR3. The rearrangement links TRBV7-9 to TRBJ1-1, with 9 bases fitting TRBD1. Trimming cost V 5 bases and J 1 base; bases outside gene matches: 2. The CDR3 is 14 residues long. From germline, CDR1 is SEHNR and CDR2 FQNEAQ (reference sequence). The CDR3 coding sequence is TGTGCCAGCAGCCTGGGACAGGGGAACACTGAAGCTTTCTTT. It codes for CASSLGQGNTEAFF.

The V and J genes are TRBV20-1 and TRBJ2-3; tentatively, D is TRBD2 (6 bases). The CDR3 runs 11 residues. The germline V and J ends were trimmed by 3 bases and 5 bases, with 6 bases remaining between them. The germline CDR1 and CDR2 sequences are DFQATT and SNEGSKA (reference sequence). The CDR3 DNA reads TGCAGTGCTAGCGGGAGAGATACGCAGTATTTT. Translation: CSASGRDTQYF.

The CDR3 loop reads CASSQTGNSNQPQHF. CDR3 bases: TGTGCCAGTAGCCAGACAGGGAATAGCAATCAGCCCCAGCATTTT. This chain connects TRBV19 to TRBJ1-5, with 7 bases aligning to TRBD1. This CDR3 has 15 residues. Per the germline V gene, CDR1 is LNHDA and CDR2 is SQIVND (reference sequence). V was clipped by 6 bases and J by 0 bases; unmatched bases: 5.

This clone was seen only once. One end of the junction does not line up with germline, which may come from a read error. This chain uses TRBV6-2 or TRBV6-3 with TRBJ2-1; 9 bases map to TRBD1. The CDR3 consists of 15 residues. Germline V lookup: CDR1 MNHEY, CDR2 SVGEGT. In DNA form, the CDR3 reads TGTGCCAGCAGTCACTCAAGGACAGGGGTGGTTGAGCAGTTCTTC. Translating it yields CASSHSRTGVVEQFF.

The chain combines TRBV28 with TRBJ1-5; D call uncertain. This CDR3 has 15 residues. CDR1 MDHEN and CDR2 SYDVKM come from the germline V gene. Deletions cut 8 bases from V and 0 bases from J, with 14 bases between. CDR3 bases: TGTGCCAGCCTTTGGTTCGGGGATAGCAATCAGCCCCAGCATTTT. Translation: CASLWFGDSNQPQHF.

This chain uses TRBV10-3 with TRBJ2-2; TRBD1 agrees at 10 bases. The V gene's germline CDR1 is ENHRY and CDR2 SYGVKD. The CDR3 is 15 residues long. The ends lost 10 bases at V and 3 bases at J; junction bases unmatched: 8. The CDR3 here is CATLGQGTDTGELFF. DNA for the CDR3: TGTGCCACCTTGGGACAGGGGACGGACACCGGGGAGCTGTTTTTT.

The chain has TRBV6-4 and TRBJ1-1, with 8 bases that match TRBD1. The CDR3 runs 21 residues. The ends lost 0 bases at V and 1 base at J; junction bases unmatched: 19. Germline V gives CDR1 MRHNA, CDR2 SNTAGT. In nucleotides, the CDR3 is TGTGCCAGCAGTGACTCGTTCATCCAGGGGGCTTATTGGGCTACGAACACTGAAGCTTTCTTT. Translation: CASSDSFIQGAYWATNTEAFF.

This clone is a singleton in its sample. The CDR3 sequence: CASSPRVRADTQYF. CDR3 coding DNA: TGTGCCAGCAGCCCTCGGGTGAGGGCAGATACGCAGTATTTT. The genes are TRBV9 and TRBJ2-3, with TRBD2 as a possible D gene (5 bases). The CDR3 has 14 residues. The germline V and J ends were trimmed by 4 bases and 4 bases, with 13 bases remaining between them. Germline V gives CDR1 SGDLS, CDR2 YYNGEE.

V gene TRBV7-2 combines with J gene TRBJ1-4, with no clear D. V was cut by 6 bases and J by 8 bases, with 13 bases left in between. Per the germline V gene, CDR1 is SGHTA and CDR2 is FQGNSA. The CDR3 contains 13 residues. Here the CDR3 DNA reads TGTGCCAGCAGGAAACGGAGAGGGGAAAAACTGTTTTTT. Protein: CASRKRRGEKLFF.

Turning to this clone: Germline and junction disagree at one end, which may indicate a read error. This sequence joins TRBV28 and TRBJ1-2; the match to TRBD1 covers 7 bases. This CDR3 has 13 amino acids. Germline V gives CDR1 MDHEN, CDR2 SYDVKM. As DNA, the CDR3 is TGTGCCAGCAGTTCCCACCCCAGGGGGAATCCTTACTTC. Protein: CASSSHPRGNPYF.

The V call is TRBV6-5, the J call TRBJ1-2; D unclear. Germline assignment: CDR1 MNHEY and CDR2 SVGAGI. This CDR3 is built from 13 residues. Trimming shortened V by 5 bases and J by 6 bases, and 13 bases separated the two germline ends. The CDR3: CASSLGASHGYTF. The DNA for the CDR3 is TGTGCCAGCAGTCTCGGTGCATCCCATGGCTACACCTTC.

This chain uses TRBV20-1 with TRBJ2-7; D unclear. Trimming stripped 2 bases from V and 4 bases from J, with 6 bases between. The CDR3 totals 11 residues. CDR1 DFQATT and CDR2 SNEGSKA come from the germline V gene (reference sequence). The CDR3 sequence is CSARRLYEQYF. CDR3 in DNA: TGCAGTGCTAGAAGACTTTACGAGCAGTACTTC.

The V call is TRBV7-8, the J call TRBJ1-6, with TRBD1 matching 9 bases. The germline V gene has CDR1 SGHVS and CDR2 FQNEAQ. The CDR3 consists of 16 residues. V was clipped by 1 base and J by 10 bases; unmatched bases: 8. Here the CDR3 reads CASSLDKDRGGSPLHF. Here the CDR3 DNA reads TGTGCCAGCAGCTTAGATAAGGACAGGGGCGGATCACCCCTCCACTTT.

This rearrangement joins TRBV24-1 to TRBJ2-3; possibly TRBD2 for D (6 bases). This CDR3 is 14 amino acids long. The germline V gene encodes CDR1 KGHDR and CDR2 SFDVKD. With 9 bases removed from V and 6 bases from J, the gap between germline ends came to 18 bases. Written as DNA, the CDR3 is TGTGCCACCTCCGGGCGGGACCCCCCTGATACGCAGTATTTT. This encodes CATSGRDPPDTQYF.

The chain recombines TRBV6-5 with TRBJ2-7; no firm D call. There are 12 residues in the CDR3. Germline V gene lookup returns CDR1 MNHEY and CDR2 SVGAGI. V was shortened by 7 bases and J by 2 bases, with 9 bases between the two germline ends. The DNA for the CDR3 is TGTGCCAGCATTTCCAAAACCTACGAGCAGTACTTC. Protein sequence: CASISKTYEQYF.

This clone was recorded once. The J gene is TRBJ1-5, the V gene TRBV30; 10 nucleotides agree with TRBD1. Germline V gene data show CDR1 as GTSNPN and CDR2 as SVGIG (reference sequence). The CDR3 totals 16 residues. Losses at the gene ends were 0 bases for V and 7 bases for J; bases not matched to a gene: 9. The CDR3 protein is CAWSVRDRGRVQPQHF. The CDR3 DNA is TGTGCCTGGAGTGTCCGGGACAGGGGAAGGGTACAGCCCCAGCATTTT.

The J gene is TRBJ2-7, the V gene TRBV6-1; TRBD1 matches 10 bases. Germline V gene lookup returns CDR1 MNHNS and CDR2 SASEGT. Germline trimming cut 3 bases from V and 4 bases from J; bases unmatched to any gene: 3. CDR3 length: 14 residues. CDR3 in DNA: TGTGCCAGCAGTGAGACAGGGGGCGGATACGAGCAGTACTTC. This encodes CASSETGGGYEQYF.

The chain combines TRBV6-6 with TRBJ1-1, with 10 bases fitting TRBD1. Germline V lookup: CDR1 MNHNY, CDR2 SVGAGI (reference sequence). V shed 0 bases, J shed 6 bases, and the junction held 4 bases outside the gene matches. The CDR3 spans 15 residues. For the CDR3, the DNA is TGTGCCAGCAGTTACTCCGGGACAGGGGTGGCTGAAGCTTTCTTT. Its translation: CASSYSGTGVAEAFF.

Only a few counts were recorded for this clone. The CDR3 DNA sequence: TGTGCCAGCAGGCATGCTTTGCGGACTGTTGGCTACACCTTC. Its translation: CASRHALRTVGYTF. The V and J genes are TRBV5-4 and TRBJ1-2; the D is unclear. The V end was cut by 5 bases, the J end by 7 bases, with 18 bases between. CDR3 length equals 14 residues. Germline values: CDR1 SGHNT, CDR2 YYREEE (reference sequence). Looking up the rest from reference TRBV5-4 and TRBJ1-2 gives the full variable domain: ETGVTQSPTHLIKTRGQQVTLRCSSQSGHNTVSWYQQALGQGPQFIFQYYREEENGRGNFPPRFSGLQFPNYSSELNVNALELDDSALYLCASRHALRTVGYTFGSGTRLTVV.